Following are 26 T cell receptor beta chains from one sample sequenced in a study of beta chain features in type 1 diabetes. What was sequenced were expressed TCRB transcripts, since all of the isolated RNA had been reverse transcribed. Clones were read by immunoSEQ multiplex PCR, and TCRdb kept only the in-frame ones, dropping some. The sample records some 140,000 clones, about 8.7% being singletons. Material: central memory CD4+ T cells from blood. These receptors all stem from a man between 18 and 35 years old in good health.

This clone was seen a handful of times. The rearrangement joins TRBV5-1 to TRBJ2-3, with TRBD1 matching 7 bases. V shed 6 bases and J 4 bases; nucleotides not matched to a gene: 8. The germline V gene encodes CDR1 SGHRS and CDR2 YFSETQ. The length of the CDR3 is 14 residues. DNA of the CDR3: TGCGCCAGCACCAAGACAGGGCCCCCAGATACGCAGTATTTT. Protein: CASTKTGPPDTQYF.

Only a few counts were recorded for this clone. The rearrangement uses TRBV2 and TRBJ1-5; TRBD1 is a possible D gene (5 bases). Looked up from germline, CDR1 is SNHLY and CDR2 is FYNNEI. This CDR3 spans 14 amino acids. Trimming stripped 8 bases from V and 6 bases from J, with 17 bases between. CDR3 DNA sequence: TGTGCCAGCCGGGGGGTGGACGCCGGTCAGCCCCAGCATTTT. The encoded protein is CASRGVDAGQPQHF.

The chain links TRBV4-3 to TRBJ2-3; the D gene is possibly TRBD1 (9 bases). Germline assignment: CDR1 LGHNA and CDR2 YSLEER. Trimming removed 0 bases from V and 2 bases from J, with 21 bases in between. There are 19 residues in the CDR3. The CDR3 nucleotides read TGCGCCAGCAGCCAAGACGCCTTTAGCGGGACAGGGCACACAGATACGCAGTATTTT. It codes for CASSQDAFSGTGHTDTQYF.

This clone came up a few times. The rearrangement uses TRBV10-3 and TRBJ2-1; 10 bases agree with TRBD2. This CDR3 is 14 amino acids long. J lost 9 bases, V lost 8 bases, and 10 bases had no gene match. In germline, CDR1 is ENHRY, CDR2 SYGVKD. In nucleotides, the CDR3 is TGTGCCATCCGAGGAGCGGGGGGGCGAGGTGAGCAGTTCTTC. Protein: CAIRGAGGRGEQFF.

The CDR3 is CASEPGTSHTYEQYF. CDR3 DNA: TGTGCTAGTGAACCCGGGACTAGCCATACCTACGAGCAGTACTTC. This chain links TRBV12-5 with TRBJ2-7; 9 nucleotides agree with TRBD2. Germline values: CDR1 LGHNT, CDR2 FRNRAP. The CDR3 totals 15 residues. The ends lost 7 bases at V and 2 bases at J; junction bases unmatched: 9.

This rearrangement joins TRBV28 to TRBJ1-5; 7 nucleotides line up with TRBD1. This CDR3 comprises 12 residues. Germline V gives CDR1 MDHEN, CDR2 SYDVKM. CDR3 bases: TGTGCGGCGGGACAGTACAATCAGCCCCAGCATTTT. Protein: CAAGQYNQPQHF. The variable domain in full, completed from reference TRBV28 and TRBJ1-5, reads DVKVTQSSRYLVKRTGEKVFLECVQDMDHENMFWYRQDPGLGLRLIYFSYDVKMKEKGDIPEGYSVSREKKERFSLILESASTNQTSMYLCAAGQYNQPQHFGDGTRLSIL.

This clone was detected only a few times. J is TRBJ1-3 and V is TRBV15; D gene unclear. The germline CDR1 and CDR2 sequences are LNHNV and YYDKDF (reference sequence). The ends were cut back, 1 base at V and 2 bases at J, with 9 bases in the middle. This CDR3 is 15 amino acids long. The CDR3 loop is CATSRASTAGNTIYF. The CDR3, as DNA: TGTGCCACCAGCAGAGCGTCTACAGCTGGAAACACCATATATTTT.

This clone was counted between two and nine times. The chain couples TRBV5-1 to TRBJ2-2; D remains unclear. Deletions cut 1 base from V and 5 bases from J, with 12 bases between. CDR1 is SGHRS and CDR2 is YFSETQ in the germline V gene. The CDR3 loop spans 15 amino acids. CDR3: CASSLQTPETGELFF. The DNA for the CDR3 is TGCGCCAGCAGCTTGCAAACACCTGAAACCGGGGAGCTGTTTTTT.

This clone was seen a handful of times. The rearrangement uses TRBV19 and TRBJ1-2; D is undetermined. The CDR3 sequence is 17 residues long. The V gene lost 3 bases and the J gene lost 4 bases, with 21 bases spanning the gap. The V gene's germline CDR1 is LNHDA and CDR2 SQIVND (reference sequence). In DNA, the CDR3 is TGTGCCAGTAGTATGACACCTGAAACAGCCTTACGCTATGGCTACACCTTC. Its protein product is CASSMTPETALRYGYTF.

V is TRBV4-1 and J is TRBJ2-5, with a possible D match to TRBD2 (5 bases). This CDR3 has 14 residues. Germline V lookup: CDR1 MGHRA, CDR2 YSYEKL. Trimming removed 5 bases from V and 2 bases from J, with 12 bases in between. In DNA form, the CDR3 reads TGCGCCAGCAGCTATCCGGGAACACAAGAGACCCAGTACTTC. As protein: CASSYPGTQETQYF.

V usage is TRBV4-1 and J usage is TRBJ2-7; D perhaps matches TRBD2 (6 bases). The CDR3 is made up of 17 amino acids. The ends were cut back, 4 bases at V and 0 bases at J, with 19 bases in the middle. Looked up from germline, CDR1 is MGHRA and CDR2 is YSYEKL. CDR3 sequence: CASSLRDFPGSSYEQYF. CDR3 DNA: TGCGCCAGCAGCCTCCGGGACTTTCCCGGTAGCTCCTACGAGCAGTACTTC.

This clone was detected only a few times. The genes are TRBV2 and TRBJ1-1; D might be TRBD1 (5 bases). Germline values: CDR1 SNHLY, CDR2 FYNNEI. Trimming removed 7 bases at V and 1 base at J, with 13 bases between. This CDR3 comprises 14 residues. CDR3 nucleotides: TGTGCCAGCACTACGACACAGGCGAACACTGAAGCTTTCTTT. Protein product: CASTTTQANTEAFF.

This chain links TRBV25-1 with TRBJ2-7, with 11 bases matching TRBD2. V shed 7 bases and J 4 bases; nucleotides not matched to a gene: 3. This CDR3 spans 13 amino acids. Germline assignment: CDR1 MGHDK and CDR2 SYGVNS. The CDR3 here is CASISGGVYEQYF. The CDR3 DNA reads as TGTGCCAGCATTAGCGGGGGGGTATACGAGCAGTACTTC.

The gene calls are TRBV19 and TRBJ2-1; D is possibly TRBD1 (5 bases). Germline CDR1 and CDR2: LNHDA and SQIVND (reference sequence). CDR3 length: 14 amino acids. Trimming left V 10 bases short and J 0 bases short, with 13 bases between. This CDR3 is CATNHRSSYNEQFF. CDR3 sequence (DNA): TGTGCCACCAATCACAGGAGCTCCTACAATGAGCAGTTCTTC.

This clone was detected a few times. The chain is built from TRBV5-6 and TRBJ2-5, with TRBD2 matching 11 bases. V gave up 4 bases and J gave up 4 bases; unmatched junction bases: 9. This CDR3 comprises 16 residues. In germline, CDR1 is SGHDT, CDR2 YYEEEE. The CDR3 DNA reads as TGTGCCAGCAGCCTCCTACTAGCGGGGGTTGGAGAGACCCAGTACTTC. The encoded protein is CASSLLLAGVGETQYF. Complete variable domain (other parts from reference TRBV5-6 and TRBJ2-5): DAGVTQSPTHLIKTRGQQVTLRCSPKSGHDTVSWYQQALGQGPQFIFQYYEEEERQRGNFPDRFSGHQFPNYSSELNVNALLLGDSALYLCASSLLLAGVGETQYFGPGTRLLVL.

The CDR3 region is CAWFLSGYRNEQFF. CDR3 DNA: TGTGCCTGGTTCTTGTCGGGATACCGAAATGAGCAGTTCTTC. This sequence joins TRBV30 and TRBJ2-1; TRBD2 is a possible D gene (5 bases). The CDR3 runs 14 residues. The V and J ends lost 5 bases and 7 bases respectively, with 18 bases between them. CDR1 is GTSNPN and CDR2 is SVGIG in the germline V gene (reference sequence).

Remarks on this clone: This sequence may be a read error, since a much larger clone differs from it by one base. The genes are TRBV7-3 and TRBJ2-5; 7 nucleotides match TRBD2. V lost 0 bases and J lost 2; bases outside the gene matches: 0. The CDR3 is made up of 14 amino acids. The germline V gene has CDR1 SGHTA and CDR2 FQGTGA. The CDR3 reads CASSLTGGQETQYF. The CDR3 nucleotides read TGTGCCAGCAGCTTAACGGGGGGGCAAGAGACCCAGTACTTC.

The rearrangement uses TRBV30 and TRBJ2-5, with D possibly being TRBD1 (5 bases). The CDR3 extends over 14 amino acids. Germline lookup yields CDR1 GTSNPN and CDR2 SVGIG (reference sequence). The V end was cut by 0 bases, the J end by 2 bases, with 10 bases between. CDR3: CAWSVGGAQETQYF. In DNA form, the CDR3 reads TGTGCCTGGAGTGTAGGTGGGGCACAAGAGACCCAGTACTTC. Full variable domain (missing parts from reference TRBV30 and TRBJ2-5): SQTIHQWPATLVQPVGSPLSLECTVEGTSNPNLYWYRQAAGRGLQLLFYSVGIGQISSEVPQNLSASRPQDRQFILSSKKLLLSDSGFYLCAWSVGGAQETQYFGPGTRLLVL.

The genes are TRBV4-1 and TRBJ2-7, with 7 bases aligning to TRBD1. CDR1 is MGHRA and CDR2 is YSYEKL in the germline V gene. V trimming: 3 bases; J trimming: 5 bases; junction bases outside the gene matches: 10. The CDR3 extends over 15 amino acids. DNA for the CDR3: TGCGCCAGCAGCCACATTGACAGGGTGGGTAACGAGCAGTACTTC. Translated, it gives CASSHIDRVGNEQYF.

In this sample, this clone turned up a few times. The V gene is TRBV7-2, the J gene TRBJ2-2; TRBD2 aligns across 10 bases. With 2 bases clipped from V and 0 bases from J, the junction kept 3 bases outside the gene matches. The CDR3 totals 17 residues. Germline V lookup: CDR1 SGHTA, CDR2 FQGNSA. Written as DNA, the CDR3 is TGTGCCAGCAGCTTACCCAGCGGGGGGGCGAACACCGGGGAGCTGTTTTTT. Translation: CASSLPSGGANTGELFF.

The chain employs TRBV5-5 and TRBJ2-1; TRBD2 is a possible D gene (6 bases). This CDR3 has 14 residues. Germline CDR1 is SGHKS and CDR2 is YYEKEE (reference sequence). With 4 bases removed from V and 5 bases from J, the gap between germline ends came to 13 bases. CDR3 loop: CASSPAWGDNEQFF. The CDR3 DNA sequence: TGTGCCAGCAGCCCCGCTTGGGGGGACAATGAGCAGTTCTTC.

This rearrangement joins TRBV9 to TRBJ2-5, with a possible D match to TRBD1 (6 bases). The CDR3 totals 14 residues. V lost 4 bases and J 5 bases, leaving 15 bases between the germline ends. Germline assignment: CDR1 SGDLS and CDR2 YYNGEE. This CDR3 reads CASSFNRDGETQYF. The CDR3 nucleotides read TGTGCCAGCAGCTTTAACAGGGATGGCGAGACCCAGTACTTC.

The V call is TRBV6-5, the J call TRBJ1-4; tentative D call: TRBD1 (5 bases). Germline CDR1 reads MNHEY; CDR2 reads SVGAGI. The ends were cut back, 9 bases at V and 5 bases at J, with 13 bases in the middle. This CDR3 has 13 amino acids. The CDR3 region has the DNA TGTGCCAGTACCCGGGACTTGAATGAAAAACTGTTTTTT. Translating it yields CASTRDLNEKLFF.

This rearrangement joins TRBV28 to TRBJ1-6; D is possibly TRBD1 (6 bases). The V and J ends lost 5 bases and 5 bases respectively, with 16 bases between them. Germline-derived CDR1 and CDR2 are MDHEN and SYDVKM. The CDR3 is 16 residues long. The CDR3 protein is CASSPTQGANNSPLHF. The CDR3 nucleotides read TGTGCCAGCAGTCCAACACAGGGTGCCAATAATTCACCCCTCCACTTT.

The chain links TRBV7-2 to TRBJ2-7; possible D gene TRBD2, 5 bases. This CDR3 has 15 residues. Germline loops: CDR1 SGHTA, CDR2 FQGNSA. V was cut by 1 base and J by 6 bases, with 16 bases left in between. The DNA for the CDR3 is TGTGCCAGCAGCTTAGTCCCCTTACTAGTATCCGAGCAGTACTTC. Its protein product is CASSLVPLLVSEQYF.

In regard to this clone: The sample holds other DNA sequences that translate to the same CDR3. The chain employs TRBV9 and TRBJ2-3; possible D gene TRBD1, 5 bases. Germline V CDR1 and CDR2: SGDLS, YYNGEE. This CDR3 is 14 amino acids long. V gave up 0 bases and J gave up 0 bases, with 5 bases separating them. The CDR3 coding sequence is TGTGCCAGCAGCGTAGGGGGCAGCACAGATACGCAGTATTTT. This codes for CASSVGGSTDTQYF. The variable domain in full, with the rest retrieved from reference TRBV9 and TRBJ2-3, is DSGVTQTPKHLITATGQRVTLRCSPRSGDLSVYWYQQSLDQGLQFLIQYYNGEERAKGNILERFSAQQFPDLHSELNLSSLELGDSALYFCASSVGGSTDTQYFGPGTRLTVL.